One and the same sample provided the 27 T cell receptor beta chains below, sequenced in a study of identifying expanded T cells in peripheral blood. Repertoires were generated with immunoSEQ multiplex PCR, while TCRdb's copy carries only in-frame clones and drops some. Of tens of thousands of clones in the sample, about 91% were seen once. Material: blood. Every receptor here comes from a person aged 18 to 69 in good health.

The rearrangement uses TRBV10-1 and TRBJ2-1; D may be TRBD1 or TRBD2 (5 bases each). V dropped 5 bases and J dropped 6 bases, with 11 bases sitting between them. Per the germline V gene, CDR1 is WNHNN and CDR2 is SYGVQD (reference sequence). The CDR3 sequence is 13 residues long. The CDR3 loop reads CASSSGSFNEQFF. The DNA for the CDR3 is TGCGCCAGCAGTTCAGGGAGTTTCAATGAGCAGTTCTTC.

Only a few counts were recorded for this clone. This chain links TRBV2 with TRBJ1-5; weak D call: TRBD1 (6 bases). The V end was cut by 3 bases, the J end by 8 bases, with 8 bases between. The length of the CDR3 is 12 residues. The germline gives CDR1 SNHLY, CDR2 FYNNEI. Here the CDR3 reads CASSEGDKPQHF. DNA for the CDR3: TGTGCCAGCAGTGAGGGGGACAAGCCCCAGCATTTT.

This rearrangement joins TRBV28 to TRBJ2-2, with a weak D call TRBD1 (5 bases). Looked up from germline, CDR1 is MDHEN and CDR2 is SYDVKM. The V and J ends lost 4 bases and 1 base respectively, with 7 bases between them. The CDR3 extends over 14 amino acids. The CDR3 loop is CASSSGQNTGELFF. The CDR3 DNA reads as TGTGCCAGCAGTTCCGGACAGAACACCGGGGAGCTGTTTTTT.

The V gene is TRBV4-2, the J gene TRBJ2-1, with 8 bases fitting TRBD2. CDR3 length: 15 amino acids. Germline trimming cut 4 bases from V and 5 bases from J; bases unmatched to any gene: 7. CDR1 is LGHNA, CDR2 YNFKEQ, per germline. The CDR3 is CASSPRGDGNNEQFF. In nucleotides, the CDR3 is TGTGCCAGCAGCCCGCGGGGGGATGGGAACAATGAGCAGTTCTTC.

This chain links TRBV11-2 with TRBJ1-2, with 9 bases lining up with TRBD1. The CDR3 has 16 amino acids. Germline V gene sequence: CDR1 SGHAT, CDR2 FQNNGV. J lost 2 bases, V lost 5 bases, and 9 bases had no gene match. CDR3 amino acids: CASSPRDRAFNYGYTF. As DNA, the CDR3 is TGTGCCAGCAGCCCGCGGGACAGGGCCTTCAACTATGGCTACACCTTC.

This clone has a handful of counts. This rearrangement joins TRBV6-5 to TRBJ2-7, with 11 bases identical to TRBD1. V trimming: 5 bases; J trimming: 4 bases; junction bases outside the gene matches: 4. CDR1 and CDR2 (germline): MNHEY, SVGAGI. This CDR3 spans 14 amino acids. The CDR3 nucleotides are TGTGCCAGCAGTGACCGGGACAGGGGGTACGAGCAGTACTTC. It codes for CASSDRDRGYEQYF.

The V call is TRBV2, the J call TRBJ2-3, with D unclear. The CDR3 sequence is 13 residues long. V was pared by 6 bases and J by 3 bases, with 10 bases between. Germline CDR1 reads SNHLY; CDR2 reads FYNNEI. As DNA, the CDR3 is TGTGCCAGCAGATCATACCCGACAGATACGCAGTATTTT. This gives the protein CASRSYPTDTQYF.

This clone was seen just once. The V and J genes are TRBV29-1 and TRBJ2-2, with D perhaps given as TRBD1 or TRBD2 (5 bases each). The CDR3 length is 14 residues. V lost 7 bases and J lost 2, with 14 bases in between. Germline CDR1 SQVTM, CDR2 ANQGSEA. CDR3 amino acids: CSGTGTGNTGELFF. The DNA for the CDR3 is TGCAGCGGGACCGGGACCGGCAACACCGGGGAGCTGTTTTTT.

J is TRBJ2-3 and V is TRBV30, with TRBD2 as a possible D gene (5 bases). Germline values: CDR1 GTSNPN, CDR2 SVGIG (reference sequence). The CDR3 consists of 14 residues. Trimming left V 3 bases short and J 4 bases short, with 14 bases between. The CDR3 DNA is TGTGCCTGGAGGGCTAGCCGGTCCCCAGATACGCAGTATTTT. It specifies CAWRASRSPDTQYF.

This clone was recorded a few times. This chain joins TRBV23-1 and TRBJ2-2; 10 bases line up with TRBD1. TRBV23-1 is recorded as an ORF, its role being uncertain. The J segment lost 6 bases and the V segment lost 3 bases, leaving 7 bases of the junction unmatched. The CDR3 has 16 amino acids. The CDR3 DNA reads TGCGCCAGCAGTCAGTTGACAGGGGGCTCCCCCGGGGAGCTGTTTTTT. The encoded protein is CASSQLTGGSPGELFF.

The chain combines TRBV5-4 with TRBJ2-1, with D uncertain. Trimming stripped 2 bases from V and 6 bases from J, with 9 bases between. From germline, CDR1 is SGHNT and CDR2 YYREEE (reference sequence). The CDR3 consists of 13 residues. The CDR3 bases are TGTGCCAGCAGCTTTGGGAAAAGCAATGAGCAGTTCTTC. Protein: CASSFGKSNEQFF. The full variable domain, with the rest looked up from reference TRBV5-4 and TRBJ2-1, is ETGVTQSPTHLIKTRGQQVTLRCSSQSGHNTVSWYQQALGQGPQFIFQYYREEENGRGNFPPRFSGLQFPNYSSELNVNALELDDSALYLCASSFGKSNEQFFGPGTRLTVL.

This clone was seen just once. The chain couples TRBV10-1 to TRBJ1-5; the match to TRBD1 covers 8 bases. The J segment lost 4 bases and the V segment lost 5 bases, leaving 7 bases of the junction unmatched. Germline assignment: CDR1 WNHNN and CDR2 SYGVQD (reference sequence). The CDR3 has 15 amino acids. DNA of the CDR3: TGCGCCAGCAGTACATTCTGGACAGGGAATCAGCCCCAGCATTTT. Protein sequence: CASSTFWTGNQPQHF.

This clone occurred many times. The chain couples TRBV7-9 to TRBJ2-7; 8 bases line up with TRBD1. This CDR3 contains 12 residues. Trimming took 4 bases from V and 6 from J; bases not matched to a gene: 2. Germline V gene lookup returns CDR1 SEHNR and CDR2 FQNEAQ (reference sequence). The CDR3 reads CASSYDRGEQYF. CDR3 in DNA: TGTGCCAGCAGCTACGACAGGGGCGAGCAGTACTTC.

CDR3 sequence: CASSFSPGTTYNEQFF. Written as DNA, the CDR3 is TGTGCCAGCAGCTTTTCCCCCGGGACTACCTACAATGAGCAGTTCTTC. This chain joins TRBV7-7 and TRBJ2-1; 7 bases line up with TRBD2. Germline CDR1 reads SSHAT; CDR2 reads FNYEAQ (reference sequence). This CDR3 is built from 16 residues. Germline trimming cut 3 bases from V and 2 bases from J; bases unmatched to any gene: 7.

The rearrangement links TRBV28 to TRBJ1-1; the match to TRBD1 covers 7 bases. The J segment lost 2 bases and the V segment lost 5 bases, leaving 5 bases of the junction unmatched. The CDR3 sequence is 14 residues long. The germline V gene has CDR1 MDHEN and CDR2 SYDVKM. CDR3 bases: TGTGCCAGCAGTCCAGGGGGATTCAACACTGAAGCTTTCTTT. Translation gives CASSPGGFNTEAFF.

The CDR3 spells CASSVGNTSTDTQYF. The CDR3 DNA follows: TGTGCCAGCAGTGTCGGCAACACTAGCACAGATACGCAGTATTTT. This chain connects TRBV6-4 to TRBJ2-3, with D unclear. CDR3 length: 15 amino acids. V lost 4 bases and J lost 0, with 11 bases in between. Germline loops: CDR1 MRHNA, CDR2 SNTAGT.

This chain links TRBV10-3 with TRBJ1-2; D possibly corresponds to TRBD1 (6 bases). This CDR3 is 13 amino acids long. V dropped 11 bases and J dropped 5 bases, with 18 bases sitting between them. CDR1 and CDR2 from the germline V gene are ENHRY and SYGVKD. CDR3 coding DNA: TGTGCCGGACGTGGGGACAATAGTTATGGCTACACCTTC. Translated, it gives CAGRGDNSYGYTF.

The rearrangement joins TRBV6-5 to TRBJ2-7, with a weak D call TRBD2 (5 bases). Per the germline V gene, CDR1 is MNHEY and CDR2 is SVGAGI. Trimming pared 6 bases from V and 3 bases from J, leaving 18 bases between. This CDR3 has 15 residues. CDR3 sequence: CASRLEDPVLYEQYF. The CDR3 DNA reads TGTGCCAGCAGGTTGGAGGATCCCGTTCTCTACGAGCAGTACTTC.

V gene TRBV7-9 combines with J gene TRBJ2-5, with 8 bases identical to TRBD2. The CDR3 is 15 amino acids. The V gene's germline CDR1 is SEHNR and CDR2 FQNEAQ (reference sequence). Trimming at V came to 4 bases and at J to 0 bases, leaving 4 bases not matched to a gene. In DNA form, the CDR3 reads TGTGCCAGCAGCTCTTTAGCGGGAAACCAAGAGACCCAGTACTTC. Protein: CASSSLAGNQETQYF.

This clone was found once. This sequence joins TRBV4-2 and TRBJ1-1, with 7 nucleotides matching TRBD1. CDR1 is LGHNA, CDR2 YNFKEQ, per germline. Trimming at V came to 0 bases and at J to 7 bases, leaving 8 bases not matched to a gene. CDR3 length: 15 residues. The CDR3: CASSQEYGQEGEAFF. In nucleotides, the CDR3 is TGTGCCAGCAGCCAAGAGTACGGACAGGAAGGTGAAGCTTTCTTT.

CDR3 protein: CASSEASSGMGYNEQFF. Here the CDR3 DNA reads TGTGCCAGCAGTGAAGCGAGTAGCGGGATGGGTTACAATGAGCAGTTCTTC. The rearrangement links TRBV2 to TRBJ2-1; the match to TRBD2 covers 8 bases. The CDR3 is made up of 17 amino acids. Germline V lookup: CDR1 SNHLY, CDR2 FYNNEI. The trim removed 0 bases at V and 4 bases at J, leaving 8 bases unmatched.

In its sample, this clone was seen a few times. V gene TRBV5-1 combines with J gene TRBJ2-5; the D is unclear. Germline lookup yields CDR1 SGHRS and CDR2 YFSETQ. Trimming pared 0 bases from V and 1 base from J, leaving 1 base between. The CDR3 consists of 12 residues. CDR3 DNA: TGCGCCAGCAGCTTGGCCCAAGAGACCCAGTACTTC. Protein: CASSLAQETQYF.

The V and J genes are TRBV7-3 and TRBJ2-1; 11 bases align to TRBD2. Germline CDR1 SGHTA, CDR2 FQGTGA. The trim removed 5 bases at V and 4 bases at J, leaving 4 bases unmatched. This CDR3 has 15 amino acids. Here the CDR3 reads CASSRGTSGYNEQFF. The CDR3 region has the DNA TGTGCCAGCAGCCGCGGGACTAGCGGATACAATGAGCAGTTCTTC.

V gene TRBV7-6 combines with J gene TRBJ2-5; 8 bases align to TRBD2. The CDR3 is made up of 17 amino acids. J gave up 1 base and V 3 bases, and 10 bases lay outside the gene matches. Germline CDR1 reads SGHVS; CDR2 reads FNYEAQ. CDR3 bases: TGTGCCAGCAGCTTGCGCCTTAGCGGGGACTTCCAAGAGACCCAGTACTTC. It encodes CASSLRLSGDFQETQYF.

V usage is TRBV7-2 and J usage is TRBJ1-1; no clear D gene. From germline, CDR1 is SGHTA and CDR2 FQGNSA. Trimming removed 1 base at V and 8 bases at J, with 8 bases between. CDR3 length equals 12 residues. The CDR3 sequence: CASSLVGREAFF. CDR3 nucleotides: TGTGCCAGCAGCTTAGTGGGTCGAGAAGCTTTCTTT.

The genes are TRBV6-6 and TRBJ2-7, with unresolved D. The V gene's germline CDR1 is MNHNY and CDR2 SVGAGI (reference sequence). Trimming stripped 6 bases from V and 2 bases from J, with 11 bases between. The CDR3 contains 13 residues. The CDR3 region is CASRAYVTYEQYF. The CDR3 nucleotides are TGTGCCAGCAGAGCGTACGTTACCTACGAGCAGTACTTC.

CDR3 sequence: CASSRHPGQNTEAFF. Written as DNA, the CDR3 is TGTGCCAGCAGCAGACATCCGGGACAGAACACTGAAGCTTTCTTT. V is TRBV5-4 and J is TRBJ1-1, with a tentative D call TRBD1 (6 bases). The germline CDR1 and CDR2 sequences are SGHNT and YYREEE (reference sequence). CDR3 length equals 15 residues. V shed 4 bases and J shed 1 base, with 14 bases lying between them.